These 22 T cell receptor beta chains were all obtained from the same sample, sequenced in a study of blood T cell repertoires in COVID-19. Assay used: immunoSEQ multiplex PCR; TCRdb lists only in-frame clones, some missing. The table lists about 270,000 clones, about 85% of them singletons, with roughly 4% in the top ten. Sample: peripheral blood. Source of these receptors: a man aged 60 to 69 who had recovered from COVID-19.

J is TRBJ2-7 and V is TRBV13; 11 positions match TRBD1. The CDR3 runs to 17 residues. Germline CDR1 and CDR2: PRHDT and FYEKMQ (reference sequence). J lost 0 bases, V lost 4 bases, and 8 bases had no gene match. CDR3 sequence: CASSYKPGTGGSYEQYF. The DNA for the CDR3 is TGTGCCAGCAGCTACAAGCCCGGGACAGGGGGCTCCTACGAGCAGTACTTC.

The J gene is TRBJ1-4, the V gene TRBV7-9; D uncertain. The CDR3 contains 11 residues. Germline lookup yields CDR1 SEHNR and CDR2 FQNEAQ (reference sequence). V was cut by 3 bases and J by 8 bases, with 4 bases left in between. CDR3 region: CASSFYEKLFF. The CDR3, as DNA: TGTGCCAGCAGCTTCTACGAAAAACTGTTTTTT. Looking up the rest from reference TRBV7-9 and TRBJ1-4 gives the full variable domain: DTGVSQNPRHKITKRGQNVTFRCDPISEHNRLYWYRQTLGQGPEFLTYFQNEAQLEKSRLLSDRFSAERPKGSFSTLEIQRTEQGDSAMYLCASSFYEKLFFGSGTQLSVL.

V is TRBV24-1 and J is TRBJ1-6; tentative D call: TRBD1 (6 bases). Trimming took 5 bases from V and 5 from J, leaving 9 bases between them. Germline CDR1 is KGHDR and CDR2 is SFDVKD. This CDR3 comprises 14 residues. The CDR3: CATSGGQNNSPLHF. The CDR3 bases are TGTGCCACCAGTGGAGGACAGAATAATTCACCCCTCCACTTT.

The chain couples TRBV7-9 to TRBJ1-5; no definite D call. Trimming cost V 3 bases and J 0 bases, with 6 bases left between them. In germline, CDR1 is SEHNR, CDR2 FQNEAQ (reference sequence). The CDR3 is 14 residues long. The DNA of the CDR3 is TGTGCCAGCAGCTTTGACTATAGCAATCAGCCCCAGCATTTT. As protein: CASSFDYSNQPQHF.

J is TRBJ1-2 and V is TRBV14, with D possibly TRBD1 on 6 matching bases. Germline CDR1 SGHDN, CDR2 FVKESK. This CDR3 has 14 residues. Trimming shortened V by 0 bases and J by 4 bases, and 9 bases separated the two germline ends. The CDR3 DNA reads as TGTGCCAGCAGCCAAGATCAAGGGGGCTATGGCTACACCTTC. Its translation: CASSQDQGGYGYTF.

V and J are TRBV20-1 and TRBJ2-7; the match to TRBD2 covers 15 bases. This CDR3 region has 17 residues. V was clipped by 5 bases and J by 0 bases; unmatched bases: 8. Germline lookup yields CDR1 DFQATT and CDR2 SNEGSKA (reference sequence). The CDR3 here is CSAGGTSGGWSSYEQYF. The CDR3 DNA follows: TGCAGTGCTGGTGGGACTAGCGGGGGGTGGAGCTCCTACGAGCAGTACTTC.

This chain joins TRBV11-1 and TRBJ2-5; possibly TRBD2 for D (6 bases). This CDR3 has 14 amino acids. Trimming took off 5 bases at V and 6 bases at J, with 16 bases between the two ends. Germline V gene sequence: CDR1 SGHAT, CDR2 FQDESV (reference sequence). The CDR3 loop reads CASSGGVALKTQYF. The CDR3 DNA reads as TGTGCCAGCAGCGGAGGGGTAGCTCTGAAGACCCAGTACTTC.

The chain links TRBV7-6 to TRBJ2-2; TRBD2 matches at 10 bases. The V segment lost 5 bases and the J segment 7 bases; nucleotides outside the gene matches: 7. This CDR3 region has 15 residues. Per the germline V gene, CDR1 is SGHVS and CDR2 is FNYEAQ. The CDR3 spells CASSTPGTSVGELFF. The CDR3 DNA reads as TGTGCCAGCAGCACACCCGGGACTAGCGTCGGGGAGCTGTTTTTT. The full variable domain, completed using reference TRBV7-6 and TRBJ2-2, is GAGVSQSPRYKVTKRGQDVALRCDPISGHVSLYWYRQALGQGPEFLTYFNYEAQQDKSGLPNDRFSAERPEGSISTLTIQRTEQRDSAMYRCASSTPGTSVGELFFGEGSRLTVL.

This clone was counted once. The CDR3 DNA reads as TGTGCCAGCTCACCGACGGGACAGGGAAGCAATCAGCCCCAGCATTTT. This sequence encodes CASSPTGQGSNQPQHF. V is TRBV18 and J is TRBJ1-5; 9 nucleotides agree with TRBD1. CDR1 and CDR2 (germline): KGHSH, LQKENI. V was pared by 3 bases and J by 1 base, with 4 bases of the junction left unmatched. There are 16 residues in the CDR3.

The chain links TRBV5-1 to TRBJ2-1, with 7 bases aligning to TRBD1. The CDR3 contains 18 residues. V lost 2 bases and J lost 2; bases outside the gene matches: 13. Looked up from germline, CDR1 is SGHRS and CDR2 is YFSETQ. DNA for the CDR3: TGCGCCAGCAGCTTCGGATATGGAGACAGGGTAACCTACAATGAGCAGTTCTTC. Its translation is CASSFGYGDRVTYNEQFF.

The CDR3 loop is CASSLDPGLAGGNEQFF. In DNA form, the CDR3 reads TGTGCCAGCAGCTTAGACCCCGGACTAGCGGGGGGGAATGAGCAGTTCTTC. The chain couples TRBV7-6 to TRBJ2-1; 15 nucleotides align to TRBD2. After removal of 1 base from V and 7 bases from J, the junction contained 5 bases not matched to a gene. Germline-derived CDR1 and CDR2 are SGHVS and FNYEAQ. The CDR3 runs to 17 residues.

This clone was seen once. The chain is built from TRBV6-6 and TRBJ2-1; 13 bases align to TRBD2. CDR3 size: 16 residues. V trimming: 6 bases; J trimming: 6 bases; junction bases outside the gene matches: 8. Germline assignment: CDR1 MNHNY and CDR2 SVGAGI (reference sequence). The CDR3 DNA reads TGTGCCAGCAGCTACCCGGGACTAGCGGGGTCCAATGAGCAGTTCTTC. Translating it yields CASSYPGLAGSNEQFF.

The CDR3 DNA is TGTGCCAGCAGTTCGTCCAGCGGGGTTGTCTACGAGCAGTACTTC. As protein: CASSSSSGVVYEQYF. J is TRBJ2-7 and V is TRBV27; the match to TRBD2 covers 7 bases. The junction had 9 bases not matched to a gene; V was cut back by 4 bases and J by 3 bases. The CDR3 length is 15 residues. CDR1 MNHEY and CDR2 SMNVEV come from the germline V gene (reference sequence).

The V gene is TRBV7-9, the J gene TRBJ1-4; D remains ambiguous. Germline lookup yields CDR1 SEHNR and CDR2 FQNEAQ (reference sequence). The CDR3 sequence is 15 residues long. V lost 4 bases, J lost 0 bases, and 9 bases lay in between. CDR3 in amino acids: CASSYAGATNEKLFF. The CDR3 nucleotides read TGTGCCAGCAGCTACGCGGGAGCAACTAATGAAAAACTGTTTTTT. Variable domain in full (rest from reference TRBV7-9 and TRBJ1-4): DTGVSQNPRHKITKRGQNVTFRCDPISEHNRLYWYRQTLGQGPEFLTYFQNEAQLEKSRLLSDRFSAERPKGSFSTLEIQRTEQGDSAMYLCASSYAGATNEKLFFGSGTQLSVL.

The chain couples TRBV18 to TRBJ1-4; D gene unclear. The CDR3 consists of 15 residues. V was pared by 6 bases and J by 1 base, with 12 bases between. CDR1 and CDR2 from the germline V gene are KGHSH and LQKENI. The CDR3 bases are TGTGCCAGCTCTCCTGAAGCGGTAACTAATGAAAAACTGTTTTTT. Translated: CASSPEAVTNEKLFF.

The rearrangement uses TRBV7-9 and TRBJ2-3, with 10 nucleotides matching TRBD1. Germline V gives CDR1 SEHNR, CDR2 FQNEAQ (reference sequence). The junction had 14 bases not matched to a gene; V was cut back by 5 bases and J by 0 bases. CDR3 length equals 19 residues. The CDR3 nucleotides read TGTGCCAGCAGCCCTAGACAGGGGGCGCTAGGGTCTAGCACAGATACGCAGTATTTT. Translating it yields CASSPRQGALGSSTDTQYF.

This clone turned up a few times. For the CDR3, the DNA is TGTGCCAGCAGCCCCTACAGGGGGTCTAGCACAGATACGCAGTATTTT. This sequence encodes CASSPYRGSSTDTQYF. The gene calls are TRBV3-1 (or the pseudogene TRBV3-2) and TRBJ2-3, with 8 bases identical to TRBD1. V trimming: 4 bases; J trimming: 0 bases; junction bases outside the gene matches: 6. The CDR3 spans 16 residues. The germline CDR1 and CDR2 sequences are LGHDT and YNNKEL (reference sequence).

As concerns this clone: Mismatch with germline at one junction end may stem from a read error. V and J are TRBV5-6 and TRBJ1-1; D ambiguous. This CDR3 spans 13 amino acids. CDR1 is SGHDT, CDR2 YYEEEE, per germline. The CDR3 loop is CASSFGSADRTPF. The CDR3 bases are TGTGCCAGCAGCTTTGGAAGCGCTGACCGCACTCCCTTT.

This clone was observed a handful of times. The chain uses TRBV6-5 and TRBJ1-5; D might be TRBD1 (5 bases). The germline V gene encodes CDR1 MNHEY and CDR2 SVGAGI. Trimming left V 0 bases short and J 7 bases short, with 13 bases between. This CDR3 is 15 amino acids long. Here the CDR3 DNA reads TGTGCCAGCAGTTACTCGGGACCTGGAGGGCAGCCCCAGCATTTT. Protein product: CASSYSGPGGQPQHF.

Here the CDR3 reads CASSSRTGPNSPLHF. DNA for the CDR3: TGTGCCAGCAGCTCTAGGACAGGGCCGAATTCACCCCTCCACTTT. The V and J genes are TRBV5-5 and TRBJ1-6; 8 bases are a match to TRBD1. CDR1 is SGHKS and CDR2 is YYEKEE in the germline V gene (reference sequence). The junction had 6 bases not matched to a gene; V was cut back by 3 bases and J by 7 bases. The CDR3 loop spans 15 amino acids.

The chain recombines TRBV6-5 with TRBJ2-7, with 9 bases aligning to TRBD2. V lost 5 bases to trimming and J lost 4 bases; unmatched junction nucleotides: 6. Germline V gene lookup returns CDR1 MNHEY and CDR2 SVGAGI. The CDR3 is 14 amino acids. CDR3: CASSTGRGGYEQYF. CDR3 nucleotides: TGTGCCAGCAGTACTGGGCGGGGGGGATACGAGCAGTACTTC.

J is TRBJ1-1 and V is TRBV2; D unclear. The CDR3 covers 13 residues. Germline V gene lookup returns CDR1 SNHLY and CDR2 FYNNEI. The germline V and J ends were trimmed by 4 bases and 0 bases, with 6 bases remaining between them. CDR3 amino acids: CASSGEMNTEAFF. The CDR3 DNA sequence: TGTGCCAGCAGTGGTGAGATGAACACTGAAGCTTTCTTT.